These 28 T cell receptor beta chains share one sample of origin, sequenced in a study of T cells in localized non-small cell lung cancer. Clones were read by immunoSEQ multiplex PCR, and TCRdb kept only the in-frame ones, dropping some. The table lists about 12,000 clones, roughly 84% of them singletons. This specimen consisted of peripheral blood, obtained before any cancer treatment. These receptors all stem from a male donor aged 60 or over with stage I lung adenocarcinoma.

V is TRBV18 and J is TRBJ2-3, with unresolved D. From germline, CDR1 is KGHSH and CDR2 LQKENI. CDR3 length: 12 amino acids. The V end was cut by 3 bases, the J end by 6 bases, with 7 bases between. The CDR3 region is CASSPSLDTQYF. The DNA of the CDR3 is TGTGCCAGCTCACCTTCGCTGGATACGCAGTATTTT.

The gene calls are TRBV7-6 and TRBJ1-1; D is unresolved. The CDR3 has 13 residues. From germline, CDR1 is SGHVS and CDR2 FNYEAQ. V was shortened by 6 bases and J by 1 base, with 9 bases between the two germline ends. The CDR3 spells CASRGLKNTEAFF. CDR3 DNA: TGTGCCAGCAGGGGGTTGAAGAACACTGAAGCTTTCTTT.

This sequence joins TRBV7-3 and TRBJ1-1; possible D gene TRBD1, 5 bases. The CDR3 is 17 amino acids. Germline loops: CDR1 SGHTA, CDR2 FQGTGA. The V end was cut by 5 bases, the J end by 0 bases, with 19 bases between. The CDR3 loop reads CASSPGWQGRMNTEAFF. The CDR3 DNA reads TGTGCCAGCAGCCCAGGGTGGCAGGGTAGAATGAACACTGAAGCTTTCTTT.

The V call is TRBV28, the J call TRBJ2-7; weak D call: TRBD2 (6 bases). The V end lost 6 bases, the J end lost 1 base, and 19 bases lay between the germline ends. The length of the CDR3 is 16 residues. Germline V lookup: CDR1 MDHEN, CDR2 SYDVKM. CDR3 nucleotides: TGTGCCAGCAGCCTCCGGGCGGGGCTTATTTCCTACGAGCAGTACTTC. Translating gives CASSLRAGLISYEQYF.

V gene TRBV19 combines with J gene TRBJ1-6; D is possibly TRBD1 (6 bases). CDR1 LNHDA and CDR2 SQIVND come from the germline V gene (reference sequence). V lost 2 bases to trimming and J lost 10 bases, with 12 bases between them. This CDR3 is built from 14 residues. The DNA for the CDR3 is TGTGCCAGTAGTATAAGACAGGCTGACTCACCCCTCCACTTT. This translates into CASSIRQADSPLHF. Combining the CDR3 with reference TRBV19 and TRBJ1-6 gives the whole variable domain DGGITQSPKYLFRKEGQNVTLSCEQNLNHDAMYWYRQDPGQGLRLIYYSQIVNDFQKGDIAEGYSVSREKKESFPLTVTSAQKNPTAFYLCASSIRQADSPLHFGNGTRLTVT.

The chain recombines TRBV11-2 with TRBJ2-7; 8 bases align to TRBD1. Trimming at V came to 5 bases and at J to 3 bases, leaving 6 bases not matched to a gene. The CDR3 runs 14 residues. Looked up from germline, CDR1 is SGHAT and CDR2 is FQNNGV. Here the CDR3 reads CASSLGQANYEQYF. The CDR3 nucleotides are TGTGCCAGCAGCCTGGGACAGGCGAACTACGAGCAGTACTTC. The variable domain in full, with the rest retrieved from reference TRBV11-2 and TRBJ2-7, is EAGVAQSPRYKIIEKRQSVAFWCNPISGHATLYWYQQILGQGPKLLIQFQNNGVVDDSQLPKDRFSAERLKGVDSTLKIQPAKLEDSAVYLCASSLGQANYEQYFGPGTRLTVT.

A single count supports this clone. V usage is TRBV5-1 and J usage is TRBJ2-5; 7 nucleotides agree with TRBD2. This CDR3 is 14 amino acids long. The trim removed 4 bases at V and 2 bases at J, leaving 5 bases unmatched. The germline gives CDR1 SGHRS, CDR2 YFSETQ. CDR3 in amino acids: CASSVDSGQETQYF. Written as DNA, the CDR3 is TGCGCCAGCAGCGTGGATAGCGGGCAAGAGACCCAGTACTTC.

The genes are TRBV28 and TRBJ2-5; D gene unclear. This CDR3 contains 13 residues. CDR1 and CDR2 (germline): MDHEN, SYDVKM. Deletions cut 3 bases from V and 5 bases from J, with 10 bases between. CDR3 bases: TGTGCCAGCAGTTTGCAAGGGTGGGAGACCCAGTACTTC. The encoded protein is CASSLQGWETQYF.

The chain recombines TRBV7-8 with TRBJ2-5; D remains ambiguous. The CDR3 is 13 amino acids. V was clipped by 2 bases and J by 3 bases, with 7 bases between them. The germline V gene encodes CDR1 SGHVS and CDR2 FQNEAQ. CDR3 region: CASSLRPEETQYF. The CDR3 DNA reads TGTGCCAGCAGCTTAAGACCTGAAGAGACCCAGTACTTC.

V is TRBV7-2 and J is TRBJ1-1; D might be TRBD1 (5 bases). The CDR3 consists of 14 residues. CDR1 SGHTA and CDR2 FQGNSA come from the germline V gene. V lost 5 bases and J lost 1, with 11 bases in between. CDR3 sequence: CASSPVGGNTEAFF. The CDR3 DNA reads TGTGCCAGCAGCCCCGTCGGGGGGAACACTGAAGCTTTCTTT.

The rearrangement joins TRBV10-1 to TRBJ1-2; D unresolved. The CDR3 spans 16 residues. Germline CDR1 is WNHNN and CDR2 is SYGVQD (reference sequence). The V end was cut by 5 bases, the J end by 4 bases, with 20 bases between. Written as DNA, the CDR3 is TGCGCCAGCAGTCCTACCAAAAGATCGCGGACCTATGGCTACACCTTC. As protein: CASSPTKRSRTYGYTF.

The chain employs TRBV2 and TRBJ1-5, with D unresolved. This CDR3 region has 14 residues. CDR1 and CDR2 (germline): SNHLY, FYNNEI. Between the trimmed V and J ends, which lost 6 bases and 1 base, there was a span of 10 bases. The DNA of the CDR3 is TGTGCCAGCAGCTCTACAGACAGCAATCAGCCCCAGCATTTT. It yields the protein CASSSTDSNQPQHF. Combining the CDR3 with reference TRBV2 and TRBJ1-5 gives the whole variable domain EPEVTQTPSHQVTQMGQEVILRCVPISNHLYFYWYRQILGQKVEFLVSFYNNEISEKSEIFDDQFSVERPDGSNFTLKIRSTKLEDSAMYFCASSSTDSNQPQHFGDGTRLSIL.

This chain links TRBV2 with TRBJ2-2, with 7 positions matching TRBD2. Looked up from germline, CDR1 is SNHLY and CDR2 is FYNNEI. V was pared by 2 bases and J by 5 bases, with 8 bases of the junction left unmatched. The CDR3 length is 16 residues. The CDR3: CASSEQALGGTGELFF. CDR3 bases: TGTGCCAGCAGTGAACAGGCGCTGGGGGGGACCGGGGAGCTGTTTTTT.

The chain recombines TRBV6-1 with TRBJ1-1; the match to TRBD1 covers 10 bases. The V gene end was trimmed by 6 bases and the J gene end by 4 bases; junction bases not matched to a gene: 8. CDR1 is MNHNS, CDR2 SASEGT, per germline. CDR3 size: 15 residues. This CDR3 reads CASRPGTGASTEAFF. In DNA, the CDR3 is TGTGCCAGCAGACCCGGGACAGGGGCGAGCACTGAAGCTTTCTTT.

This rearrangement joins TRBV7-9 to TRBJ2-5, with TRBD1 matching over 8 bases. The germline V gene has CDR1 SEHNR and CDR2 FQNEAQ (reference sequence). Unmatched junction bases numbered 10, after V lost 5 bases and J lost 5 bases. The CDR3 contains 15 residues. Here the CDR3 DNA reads TGTGCCAGCAGCCCTGGACAGGGTGAGGTGGAGACCCAGTACTTC. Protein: CASSPGQGEVETQYF. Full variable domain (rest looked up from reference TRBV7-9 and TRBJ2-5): DTGVSQNPRHKITKRGQNVTFRCDPISEHNRLYWYRQTLGQGPEFLTYFQNEAQLEKSRLLSDRFSAERPKGSFSTLEIQRTEQGDSAMYLCASSPGQGEVETQYFGPGTRLLVL.

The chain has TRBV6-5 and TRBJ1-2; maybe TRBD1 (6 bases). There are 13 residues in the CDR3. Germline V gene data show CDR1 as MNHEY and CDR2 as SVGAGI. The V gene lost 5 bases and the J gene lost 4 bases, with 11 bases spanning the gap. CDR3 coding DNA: TGTGCCAGCAGTGGGGACATTCTCTATGGCTACACCTTC. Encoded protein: CASSGDILYGYTF.

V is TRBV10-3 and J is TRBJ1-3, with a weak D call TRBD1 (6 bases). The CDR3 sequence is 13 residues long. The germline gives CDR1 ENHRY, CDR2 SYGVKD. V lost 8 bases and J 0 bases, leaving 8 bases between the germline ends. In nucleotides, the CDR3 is TGTGCCATCCAAGGGGGCTCTGGAAACACCATATATTTT. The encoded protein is CAIQGGSGNTIYF.

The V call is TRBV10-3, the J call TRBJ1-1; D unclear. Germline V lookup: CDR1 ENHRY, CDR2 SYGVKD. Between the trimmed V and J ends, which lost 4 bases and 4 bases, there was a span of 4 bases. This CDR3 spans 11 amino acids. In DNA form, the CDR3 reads TGTGCCATCAGTGCAGGCACTGAAGCTTTCTTT. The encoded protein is CAISAGTEAFF.

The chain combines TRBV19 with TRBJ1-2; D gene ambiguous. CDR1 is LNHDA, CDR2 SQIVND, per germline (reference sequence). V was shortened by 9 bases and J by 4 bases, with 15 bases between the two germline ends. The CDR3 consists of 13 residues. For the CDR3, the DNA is TGTGCCAGCATCGGATCCCGTCCCTATGGCTACACCTTC. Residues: CASIGSRPYGYTF.

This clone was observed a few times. The CDR3 coding sequence is TGTGCCAGCCTCTCGGACAGGGGATACAATGAGCAGTTCTTC. It encodes CASLSDRGYNEQFF. The chain recombines TRBV6-1 with TRBJ2-1; 9 bases agree with TRBD1. Per germline, CDR1 MNHNS and CDR2 SASEGT. With V trimmed by 8 bases and J by 4 bases, 6 bases remained unmatched. The CDR3 has 14 amino acids.

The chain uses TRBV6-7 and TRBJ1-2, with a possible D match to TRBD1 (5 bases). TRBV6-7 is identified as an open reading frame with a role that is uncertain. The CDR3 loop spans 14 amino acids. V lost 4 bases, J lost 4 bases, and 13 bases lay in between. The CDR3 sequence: CASSCPGDGYGYTF. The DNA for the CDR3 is TGTGCCAGCAGTTGCCCGGGGGACGGCTATGGCTACACCTTC.

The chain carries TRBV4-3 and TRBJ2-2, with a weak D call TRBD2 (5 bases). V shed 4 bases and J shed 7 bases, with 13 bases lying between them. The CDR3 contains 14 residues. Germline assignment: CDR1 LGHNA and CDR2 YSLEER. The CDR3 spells CASSLSVRGGELFF. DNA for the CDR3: TGCGCCAGCAGCCTCTCAGTTCGGGGCGGGGAGCTGTTTTTT.

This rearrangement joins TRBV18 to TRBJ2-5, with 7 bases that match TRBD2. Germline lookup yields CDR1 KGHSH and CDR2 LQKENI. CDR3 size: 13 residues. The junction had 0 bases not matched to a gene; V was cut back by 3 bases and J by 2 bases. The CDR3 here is CASSPGGQETQYF. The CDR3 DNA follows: TGTGCCAGCTCACCGGGGGGGCAAGAGACCCAGTACTTC.

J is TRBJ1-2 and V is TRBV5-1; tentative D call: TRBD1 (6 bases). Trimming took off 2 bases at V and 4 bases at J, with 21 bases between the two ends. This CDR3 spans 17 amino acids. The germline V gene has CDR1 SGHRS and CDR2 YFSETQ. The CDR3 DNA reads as TGCGCCAGCAGCTTAAAAATAGGAGGGGGGTCCAGCTATGGCTACACCTTC. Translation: CASSLKIGGGSSYGYTF.

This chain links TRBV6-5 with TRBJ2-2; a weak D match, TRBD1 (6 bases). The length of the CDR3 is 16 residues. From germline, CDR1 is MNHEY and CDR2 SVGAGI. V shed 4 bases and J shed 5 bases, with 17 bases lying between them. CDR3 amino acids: CASSLAGTLGTGELFF. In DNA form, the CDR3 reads TGTGCCAGCAGTTTAGCCGGGACACTGGGGACCGGGGAGCTGTTTTTT.

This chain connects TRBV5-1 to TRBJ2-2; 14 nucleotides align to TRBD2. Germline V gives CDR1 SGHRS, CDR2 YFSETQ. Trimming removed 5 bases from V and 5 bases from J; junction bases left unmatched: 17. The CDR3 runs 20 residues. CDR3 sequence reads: CASSFTPLTSGGAETGELFF. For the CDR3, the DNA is TGCGCCAGCAGTTTCACTCCGCTGACTAGCGGGGGGGCGGAGACCGGGGAGCTGTTTTTT.

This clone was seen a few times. CDR3 nucleotides: TGTGCCAGCAGCCTGCGGGACGCCACGCAAGAGACCCAGTACTTC. Its translation: CASSLRDATQETQYF. V and J are TRBV2 and TRBJ2-5; TRBD2 is a possible D gene (6 bases). From germline, CDR1 is SNHLY and CDR2 FYNNEI. V was trimmed by 6 bases and J by 2 bases, leaving 16 bases between them. This CDR3 has 15 amino acids.

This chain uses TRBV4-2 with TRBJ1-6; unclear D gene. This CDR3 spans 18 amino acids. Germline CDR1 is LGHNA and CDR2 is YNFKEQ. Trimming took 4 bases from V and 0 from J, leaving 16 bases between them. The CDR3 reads CASSPQSERSSYNSPLHF. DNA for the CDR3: TGTGCCAGCAGCCCACAGTCCGAAAGGAGCTCCTATAATTCACCCCTCCACTTT.